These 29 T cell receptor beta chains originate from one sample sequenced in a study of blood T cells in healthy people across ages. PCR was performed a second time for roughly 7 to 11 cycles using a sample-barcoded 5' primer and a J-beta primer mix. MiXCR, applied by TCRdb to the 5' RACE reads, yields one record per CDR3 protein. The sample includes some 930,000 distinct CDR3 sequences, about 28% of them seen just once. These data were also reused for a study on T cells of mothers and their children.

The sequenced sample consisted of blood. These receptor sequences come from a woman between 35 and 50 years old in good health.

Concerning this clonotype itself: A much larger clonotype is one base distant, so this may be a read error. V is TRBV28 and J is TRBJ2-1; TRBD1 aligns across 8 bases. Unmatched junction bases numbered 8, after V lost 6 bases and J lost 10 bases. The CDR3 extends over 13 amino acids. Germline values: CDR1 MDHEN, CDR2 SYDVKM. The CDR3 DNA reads TGTGCCAGCAGGCGACAGGGGCTACACGAGCAGTTCTTC. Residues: CASRRQGLHEQFF.

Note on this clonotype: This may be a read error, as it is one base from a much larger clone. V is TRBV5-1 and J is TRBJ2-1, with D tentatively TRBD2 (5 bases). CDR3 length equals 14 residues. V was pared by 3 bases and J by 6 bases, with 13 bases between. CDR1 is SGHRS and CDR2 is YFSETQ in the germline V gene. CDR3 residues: CASSWRPPGNEQFF. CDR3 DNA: TGCGCCAGCAGCTGGAGGCCCCCAGGCAATGAGCAGTTCTTC.

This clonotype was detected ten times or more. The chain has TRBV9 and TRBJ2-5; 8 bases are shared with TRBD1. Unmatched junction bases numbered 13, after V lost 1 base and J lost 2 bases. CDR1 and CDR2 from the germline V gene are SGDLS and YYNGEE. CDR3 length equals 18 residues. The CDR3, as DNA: TGTGCCAGCAGCGTACACACAGGGGGGACAGCCAGTCAAGAGACCCAGTACTTC. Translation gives CASSVHTGGTASQETQYF.

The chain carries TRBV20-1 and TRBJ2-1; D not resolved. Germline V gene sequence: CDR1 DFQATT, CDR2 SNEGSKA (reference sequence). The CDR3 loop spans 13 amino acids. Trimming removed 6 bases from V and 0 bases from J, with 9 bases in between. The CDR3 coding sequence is TGCAGTGCACGAAGGGACTCCTACAATGAGCAGTTCTTC. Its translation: CSARRDSYNEQFF.

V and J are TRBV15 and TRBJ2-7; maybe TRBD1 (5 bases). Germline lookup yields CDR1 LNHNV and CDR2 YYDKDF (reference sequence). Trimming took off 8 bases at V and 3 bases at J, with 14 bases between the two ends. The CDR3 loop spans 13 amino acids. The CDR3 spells CATGSGTGYEQYF. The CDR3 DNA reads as TGTGCCACCGGGTCGGGCACAGGCTACGAGCAGTACTTC.

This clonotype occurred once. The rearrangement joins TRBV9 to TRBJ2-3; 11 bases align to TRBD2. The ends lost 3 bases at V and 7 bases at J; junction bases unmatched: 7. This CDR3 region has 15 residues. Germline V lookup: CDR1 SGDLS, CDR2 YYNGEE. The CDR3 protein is CASSDELAGEYTQYF. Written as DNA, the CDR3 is TGTGCCAGCAGCGACGAACTAGCGGGGGAATATACGCAGTATTTT.

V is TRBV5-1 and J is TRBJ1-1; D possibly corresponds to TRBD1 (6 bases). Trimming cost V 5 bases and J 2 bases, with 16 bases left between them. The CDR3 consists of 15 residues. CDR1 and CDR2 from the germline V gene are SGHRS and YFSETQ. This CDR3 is CASSLVGAYNTEAFF. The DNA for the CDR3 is TGCGCCAGCAGTCTGGTGGGGGCGTATAACACTGAAGCTTTCTTT.

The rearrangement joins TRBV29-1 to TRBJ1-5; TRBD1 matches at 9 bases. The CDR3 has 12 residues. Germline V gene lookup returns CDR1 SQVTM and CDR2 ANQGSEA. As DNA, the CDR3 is TGCAGTACAGGGGGCTCGGGTCAGCCCCAGCATTTT. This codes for CSTGGSGQPQHF.

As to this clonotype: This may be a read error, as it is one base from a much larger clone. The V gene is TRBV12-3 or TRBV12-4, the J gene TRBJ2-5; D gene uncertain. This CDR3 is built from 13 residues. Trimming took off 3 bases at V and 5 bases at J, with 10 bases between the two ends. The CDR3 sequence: CASSFPNGETQYF. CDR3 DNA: TGTGCCAGCAGTTTTCCCAATGGGGAGACCCAGTACTTC.

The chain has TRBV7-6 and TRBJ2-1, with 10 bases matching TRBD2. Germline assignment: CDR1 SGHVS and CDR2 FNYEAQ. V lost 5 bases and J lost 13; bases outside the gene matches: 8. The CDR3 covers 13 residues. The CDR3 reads CASSASGGPSQFF. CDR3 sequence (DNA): TGTGCCAGCAGCGCTAGCGGGGGTCCTTCTCAGTTCTTC.

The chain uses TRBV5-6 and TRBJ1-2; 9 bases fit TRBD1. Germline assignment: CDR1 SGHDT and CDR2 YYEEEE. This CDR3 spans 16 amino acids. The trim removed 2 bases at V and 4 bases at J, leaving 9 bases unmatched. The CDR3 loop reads CASSFTAGQGGYGYTF. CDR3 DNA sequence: TGTGCCAGCAGCTTCACCGCGGGACAGGGCGGCTATGGCTACACCTTC.

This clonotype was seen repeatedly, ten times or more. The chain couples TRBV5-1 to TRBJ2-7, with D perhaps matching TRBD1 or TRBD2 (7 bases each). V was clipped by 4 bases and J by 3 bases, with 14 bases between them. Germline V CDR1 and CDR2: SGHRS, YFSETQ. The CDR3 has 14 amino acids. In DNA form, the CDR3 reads TGCGCCAGCAGCCCAGGGGGGGATTTCTACGAGCAGTACTTC. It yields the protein CASSPGGDFYEQYF.

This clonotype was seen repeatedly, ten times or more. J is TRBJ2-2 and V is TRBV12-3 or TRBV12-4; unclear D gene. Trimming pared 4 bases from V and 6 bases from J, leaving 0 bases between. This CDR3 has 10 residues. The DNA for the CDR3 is TGTGCCAGCAGTTCCGGGGAGCTGTTTTTT. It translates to CASSSGELFF.

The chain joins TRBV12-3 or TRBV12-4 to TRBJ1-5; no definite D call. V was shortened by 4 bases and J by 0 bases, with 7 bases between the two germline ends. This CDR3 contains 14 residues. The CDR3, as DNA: TGTGCCAGCAGTTCGATCTCTAGCAATCAGCCCCAGCATTTT. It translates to CASSSISSNQPQHF.

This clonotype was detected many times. The CDR3 DNA reads as TGTGCCAGCAGTTTTAGACGGGAGAGAGGAAACATTCAGTACTTC. This sequence encodes CASSFRRERGNIQYF. The V call is TRBV12-3 or TRBV12-4, the J call TRBJ2-4; TRBD2 is a possible D gene (6 bases). Trimming pared 3 bases from V and 6 bases from J, leaving 15 bases between. The CDR3 sequence is 15 residues long.

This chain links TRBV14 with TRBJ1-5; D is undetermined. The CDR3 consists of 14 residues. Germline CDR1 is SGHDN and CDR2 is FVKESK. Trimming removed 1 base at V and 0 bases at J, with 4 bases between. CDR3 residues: CASSQAPSNQPQHF. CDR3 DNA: TGTGCCAGCAGCCAAGCTCCTAGCAATCAGCCCCAGCATTTT. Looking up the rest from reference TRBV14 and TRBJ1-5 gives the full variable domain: EAGVTQFPSHSVIEKGQTVTLRCDPISGHDNLYWYRRVMGKEIKFLLHFVKESKQDESGMPNNRFLAERTGGTYSTLKVQPAELEDSGVYFCASSQAPSNQPQHFGDGTRLSIL.

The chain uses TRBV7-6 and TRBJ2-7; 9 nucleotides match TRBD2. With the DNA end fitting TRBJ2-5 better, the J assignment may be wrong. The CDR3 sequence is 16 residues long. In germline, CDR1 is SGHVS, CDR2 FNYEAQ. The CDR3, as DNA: TGTGCCAGCAGCTTAGATAGCCCTAGCGGGGTGGAGACCCAGTACTTC. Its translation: CASSLDSPSGVETQYF.

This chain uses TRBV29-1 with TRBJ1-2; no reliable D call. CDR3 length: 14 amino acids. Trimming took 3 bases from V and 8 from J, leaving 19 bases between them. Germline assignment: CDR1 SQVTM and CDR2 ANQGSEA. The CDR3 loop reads CSVERDASWEGYTF. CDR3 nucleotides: TGCAGCGTTGAGAGGGATGCCTCCTGGGAGGGCTACACCTTC.

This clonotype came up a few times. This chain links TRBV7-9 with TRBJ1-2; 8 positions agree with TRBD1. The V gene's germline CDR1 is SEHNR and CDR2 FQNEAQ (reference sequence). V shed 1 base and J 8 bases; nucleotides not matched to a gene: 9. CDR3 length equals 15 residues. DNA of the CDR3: TGTGCCAGCAGCTTAGGCAGGAGAACAGGGGGAGGCTACACCTTC. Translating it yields CASSLGRRTGGGYTF.

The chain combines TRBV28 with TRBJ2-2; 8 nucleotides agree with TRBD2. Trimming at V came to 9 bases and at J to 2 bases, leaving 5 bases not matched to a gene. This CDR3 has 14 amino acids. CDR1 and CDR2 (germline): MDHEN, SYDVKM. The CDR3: CASFGGVNTGELFF. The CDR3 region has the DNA TGTGCCAGTTTCGGGGGGGTAAACACCGGGGAGCTGTTTTTT. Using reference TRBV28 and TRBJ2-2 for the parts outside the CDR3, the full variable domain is DVKVTQSSRYLVKRTGEKVFLECVQDMDHENMFWYRQDPGLGLRLIYFSYDVKMKEKGDIPEGYSVSREKKERFSLILESASTNQTSMYLCASFGGVNTGELFFGEGSRLTVL.

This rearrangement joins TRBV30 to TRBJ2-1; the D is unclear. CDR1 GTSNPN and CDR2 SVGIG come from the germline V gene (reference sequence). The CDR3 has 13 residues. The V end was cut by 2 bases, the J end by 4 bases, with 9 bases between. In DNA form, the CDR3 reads TGTGCCTGGAGTCGAGTGGAATACAATGAGCAGTTCTTC. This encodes CAWSRVEYNEQFF. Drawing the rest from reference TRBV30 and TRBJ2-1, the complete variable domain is SQTIHQWPATLVQPVGSPLSLECTVEGTSNPNLYWYRQAAGRGLQLLFYSVGIGQISSEVPQNLSASRPQDRQFILSSKKLLLSDSGFYLCAWSRVEYNEQFFGPGTRLTVL.

The CDR3 region is CASNPGDRAANYGYTF. CDR3 nucleotides: TGCGCCAGCAACCCGGGGGACAGGGCCGCTAACTATGGCTACACCTTC. The rearrangement links TRBV5-1 to TRBJ1-2; 9 nucleotides agree with TRBD1. Germline-derived CDR1 and CDR2 are SGHRS and YFSETQ. The junction had 9 bases not matched to a gene; V was cut back by 6 bases and J by 0 bases. The CDR3 runs to 16 residues.

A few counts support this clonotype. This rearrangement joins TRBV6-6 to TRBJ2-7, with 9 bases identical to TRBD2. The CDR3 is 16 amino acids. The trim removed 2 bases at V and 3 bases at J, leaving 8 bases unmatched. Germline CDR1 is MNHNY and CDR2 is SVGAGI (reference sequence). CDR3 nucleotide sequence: TGTGCCAGCAGTTACGCGATAGCGGGGGCCCTCTACGAGCAGTACTTC. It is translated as CASSYAIAGALYEQYF.

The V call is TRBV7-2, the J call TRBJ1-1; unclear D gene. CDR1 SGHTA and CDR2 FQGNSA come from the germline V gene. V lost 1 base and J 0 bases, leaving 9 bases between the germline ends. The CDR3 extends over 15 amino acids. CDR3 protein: CASSLGSILNTEAFF. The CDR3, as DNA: TGTGCCAGCAGCTTAGGGTCCATATTGAACACTGAAGCTTTCTTT.

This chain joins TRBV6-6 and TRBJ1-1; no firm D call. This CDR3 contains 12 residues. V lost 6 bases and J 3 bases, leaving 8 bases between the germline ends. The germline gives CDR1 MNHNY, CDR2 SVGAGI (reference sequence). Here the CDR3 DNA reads TGTGCCAGCAGCCACACGTACACTGAAGCTTTCTTT. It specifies CASSHTYTEAFF.

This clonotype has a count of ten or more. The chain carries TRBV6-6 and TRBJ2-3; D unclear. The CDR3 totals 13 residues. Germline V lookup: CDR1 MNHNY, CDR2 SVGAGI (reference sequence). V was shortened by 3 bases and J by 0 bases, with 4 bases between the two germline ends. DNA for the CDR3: TGTGCCAGCAGTTATTACAGCACAGATACGCAGTATTTT. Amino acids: CASSYYSTDTQYF.

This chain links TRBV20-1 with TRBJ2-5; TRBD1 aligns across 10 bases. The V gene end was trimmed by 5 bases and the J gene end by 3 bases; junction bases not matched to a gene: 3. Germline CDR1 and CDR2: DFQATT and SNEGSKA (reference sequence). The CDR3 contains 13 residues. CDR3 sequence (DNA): TGCAGTGCTGAGGACAGGGGGAAAGAGACCCAGTACTTC. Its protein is CSAEDRGKETQYF.

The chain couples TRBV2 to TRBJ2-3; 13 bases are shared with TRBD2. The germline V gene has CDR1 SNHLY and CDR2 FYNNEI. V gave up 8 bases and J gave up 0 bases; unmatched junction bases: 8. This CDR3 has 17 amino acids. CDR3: CASGRTSGGPSTDTQYF. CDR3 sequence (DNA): TGTGCCAGCGGAAGGACTAGCGGGGGTCCGAGCACAGATACGCAGTATTTT.

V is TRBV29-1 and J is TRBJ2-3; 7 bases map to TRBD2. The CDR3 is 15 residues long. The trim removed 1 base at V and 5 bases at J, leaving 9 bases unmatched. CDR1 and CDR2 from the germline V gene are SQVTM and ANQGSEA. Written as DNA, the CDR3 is TGCAGCGTTGAAGGGTTATTTAGCGGGCGAGATACGCAGTATTTT. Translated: CSVEGLFSGRDTQYF.